This is a list of T cell receptor beta chains from one sample in a study of blood T cell repertoires in COVID-19. The protocol was immunoSEQ multiplex PCR, while the TCRdb copy is restricted to in-frame clones and leaves out a portion. The table lists approximately 190,000 clones, 85% to 90% of them singletons, with around 5.7% in the top ten. Sample: peripheral blood. All receptors come from a man older than 75 with acute or convalescent COVID-19. The CDR3 runs from the conserved cysteine through the conserved F or W. D genes are given only for firm matches. Part of the rows lack a size; the others show once, few, many or a class for expanded clones.

j_call v_call d_call clone_size cdr3_nt cdr3_aa
TRBJ2-1 TRBV3-1/TRBV3-2 NA NA TGTGCCAGCAGCCAAGGACTAGGAGGCGAGCAGTTCTTC CASSQGLGGEQFF
TRBJ2-2 TRBV7-2 NA NA TGTACCAGCAGCCCCTCGGGACAAAACACCGGGGAGCTGTTTTTT CTSSPSGQNTGELFF
TRBJ2-5 TRBV5-4 TRBD1 NA TGTGCCAGCAGCAGGGACAGGGGGCAGATAGAGACCCAGTACTTC CASSRDRGQIETQYF
TRBJ2-7 TRBV5-8 TRBD1 NA TGTGCCAGCAGCTTGGTCGTGTACAGGGGCGAGCAGTACTTC CASSLVVYRGEQYF
TRBJ1-5 TRBV28 TRBD1 NA TGTGCCAGCAGTTGGGGACAGGGGGCAGGTCAGCCCCAGCATTTT CASSWGQGAGQPQHF
TRBJ1-4 TRBV19 TRBD1 NA TGTGCCAGTAGTGGGACAGTGATTAATGAAAAACTGTTTTTT CASSGTVINEKLFF
TRBJ2-5 TRBV24-1 NA NA TGTGCCACCAGTGATGTGGGGGGAAAGAAAGAGACCCAGTACTTC CATSDVGGKKETQYF
TRBJ2-1 TRBV9 TRBD2 NA TGTGCCAGCAGCGTAGCATCTAGCGGGAGGGCCGGGAATGAGCAGTTCTTC CASSVASSGRAGNEQFF
TRBJ1-1 TRBV27 NA NA TGTGCCAGCAGTTTAAGGGGGGGCGAGACTGAAGCTTTCTTT CASSLRGGETEAFF
TRBJ1-6 TRBV7-3 NA NA TGTGCCAGCAGCTTAGGTGGGCTTAATTCACCCCTCCACTTT CASSLGGLNSPLHF
TRBJ1-4 TRBV11-2 NA few TGTGCCAGCAGCTATACACAGGGTGAAAAACTGTTTTTT CASSYTQGEKLFF
TRBJ2-1 TRBV7-2 TRBD2 NA TGTGCCAGCAGCTCCTCTACTAGCGGGAGGAAGTTCTTC CASSSSTSGRKFF
TRBJ1-5 TRBV3-1/TRBV3-2 NA few TGTGCCAGCAGCCAGGCTAGCGGGGTCGGAAAGCCCCAGCATTTT CASSQASGVGKPQHF
TRBJ2-3 TRBV6-2/TRBV6-3 TRBD2 NA TGTGCCAGCAGTTACGGACTAGCGGGATTGACAGATACGCAGTATTTT CASSYGLAGLTDTQYF
TRBJ2-7 TRBV9 NA once TGTGCCAGCAGTGGGGGGACGAGGGCCTACGAGCAGTACTTC CASSGGTRAYEQYF
TRBJ1-2 TRBV7-2 NA NA TGTGCCAGCAGCTTAGAAGGCAGGGCCTATGGCTACACCTTC CASSLEGRAYGYTF
TRBJ2-4 TRBV15 NA NA TGTGCCACCAGCAGAGGATCGGGGAACAAAAACATTCAGTACTTC CATSRGSGNKNIQYF
TRBJ2-2 TRBV6-5 NA NA TGTGCCAGCCGATCATTAAAGGCGGGCGGGGAGCTGTTTTTT CASRSLKAGGELFF
TRBJ1-1 TRBV18 NA NA TGTGCCAGCTCGCTACAGGAGAACACTGAAGCTTTCTTT CASSLQENTEAFF
TRBJ1-1 TRBV7-2 NA NA TGTGCCAGCAGCAAACAGGGGAACACTGAAGCTTTCTTT CASSKQGNTEAFF
TRBJ2-5 TRBV24-1 NA NA TGTGCCACCAGTGATTTAAGGGGTCCGAAAGAGACCCAGTACTTC CATSDLRGPKETQYF
TRBJ1-1 TRBV2 TRBD1 NA TGTGCCAGCAGGCAGGGGGTGAACACTGAAGCTTTCTTT CASRQGVNTEAFF